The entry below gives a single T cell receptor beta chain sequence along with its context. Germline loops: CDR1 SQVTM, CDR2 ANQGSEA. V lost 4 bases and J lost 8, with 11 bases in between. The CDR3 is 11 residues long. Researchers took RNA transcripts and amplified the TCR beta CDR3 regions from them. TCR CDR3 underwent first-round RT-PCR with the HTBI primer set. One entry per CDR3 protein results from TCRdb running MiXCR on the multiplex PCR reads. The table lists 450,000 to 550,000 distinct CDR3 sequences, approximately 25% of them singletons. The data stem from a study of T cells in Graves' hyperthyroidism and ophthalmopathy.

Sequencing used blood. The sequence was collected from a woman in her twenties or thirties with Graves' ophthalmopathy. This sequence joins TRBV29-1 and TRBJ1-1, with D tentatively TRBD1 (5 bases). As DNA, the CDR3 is TGCAGCGTTGGGACGGACATCGAAGCTTTCTTT. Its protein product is CSVGTDIEAFF.